This TCR beta chain emerged from a study of patients and donors after allogeneic stem cell transplantation. This clonotype was detected a few times. TCRdb re-derived calls from the RT-PCR reads in MiXCR, one entry per CDR3 protein. This table has about 960,000 distinct CDR3 sequences, roughly 18% appearing once. The clonotype was recovered from a human donor who was either an allogeneic HSCT recipient or a stem cell or donor lymphocyte infusion donor (not recorded which). It is not recorded whose cells these are; they may come from a transplant donor. The specimen was blood, either unsorted or a sorted T cell fraction (not recorded which).

The CDR3 spells CASSFVTGPANTGELFF. The CDR3 DNA follows: TGCGCCAGCAGCTTTGTTACGGGTCCCGCGAACACCGGGGAGCTGTTTTTT. The chain carries TRBV5-1 and TRBJ2-2; no reliable D call. The CDR3 sequence is 17 residues long. Germline-derived CDR1 and CDR2 are SGHRS and YFSETQ. Deletions cut 2 bases from V and 0 bases from J, with 14 bases between.